The 18 T cell receptor beta chains in this list originate from one sample, sequenced in a study of blood T cell repertoires in COVID-19. Sequencing was performed with immunoSEQ multiplex PCR; in TCRdb, only in-frame clones are kept and a portion is missing. The sample consists of some 200,000 clones, about 85% of them appearing once. Sequencing was performed on peripheral blood. The receptors here all came from a man between 45 and 60 years old who had recovered from COVID-19.

V and J are TRBV5-4 and TRBJ2-3, with 7 bases identical to TRBD2. With V trimmed by 4 bases and J by 2 bases, 7 bases remained unmatched. The germline gives CDR1 SGHNT, CDR2 YYREEE (reference sequence). This CDR3 has 15 residues. The CDR3 bases are TGTGCCAGCAGCATCTATGGGAGGGCCACAGATACGCAGTATTTT. Its translation: CASSIYGRATDTQYF.

This clone is a singleton in its sample. The V gene is TRBV6-5, the J gene TRBJ1-4; D unclear. This CDR3 is 15 amino acids long. Germline V gene sequence: CDR1 MNHEY, CDR2 SVGAGI. V lost 6 bases to trimming and J lost 4 bases, with 15 bases between them. The CDR3 loop is CASSDRQEVNEKLFF. CDR3 in DNA: TGTGCCAGCAGCGACCGCCAGGAGGTTAATGAAAAACTGTTTTTT.

The V and J genes are TRBV11-3 and TRBJ2-2, with 9 bases aligning to TRBD1. Germline V gene lookup returns CDR1 SGHNT and CDR2 YENEEA. The V segment lost 5 bases and the J segment 1 base; nucleotides outside the gene matches: 5. The CDR3 is 16 amino acids. This chain's CDR3 is CASSEGQGLNTGELFF. The CDR3 DNA sequence: TGTGCCAGCAGCGAGGGACAGGGTTTGAACACCGGGGAGCTGTTTTTT.

This clone has only one observation. DNA of the CDR3: TGTGCCAGTAATCGTCTAGCGGGAGAGACCGGGGAGCTGTTTTTT. It yields the protein CASNRLAGETGELFF. This sequence joins TRBV19 and TRBJ2-2; 10 positions agree with TRBD2. Trimming removed 7 bases from V and 5 bases from J; junction bases left unmatched: 7. Germline-derived CDR1 and CDR2 are LNHDA and SQIVND (reference sequence). This CDR3 comprises 15 residues.

The chain joins TRBV7-2 to TRBJ2-3; D possibly corresponds to TRBD2 (5 bases). CDR3 length: 16 residues. CDR1 and CDR2 (germline): SGHTA, FQGNSA. V was cut by 7 bases and J by 2 bases, with 19 bases left in between. The CDR3 bases are TGTGCCAGCACCCGAAATCCGGGAATACCCACAGATACGCAGTATTTT. The encoded protein is CASTRNPGIPTDTQYF.

This chain links TRBV19 with TRBJ1-3; TRBD1 agrees at 7 bases. Germline V gene lookup returns CDR1 LNHDA and CDR2 SQIVND (reference sequence). The CDR3 is 17 residues long. The junction had 13 bases not matched to a gene; V was cut back by 5 bases and J by 3 bases. The CDR3 spells CASSQGSAGTDGNTIYF. The CDR3 DNA follows: TGTGCCAGTAGTCAGGGTTCGGCGGGGACAGATGGAAACACCATATATTTT. The full variable domain, its missing parts supplied by reference TRBV19 and TRBJ1-3, is DGGITQSPKYLFRKEGQNVTLSCEQNLNHDAMYWYRQDPGQGLRLIYYSQIVNDFQKGDIAEGYSVSREKKESFPLTVTSAQKNPTAFYLCASSQGSAGTDGNTIYFGEGSWLTVV.

Note on this clone: At one of its ends the junction is not consistent with the germline gene, which may arise from a read error. The chain joins TRBV3-1 (or the pseudogene TRBV3-2) to TRBJ1-2; the D gene is possibly TRBD1 (5 bases). This CDR3 comprises 13 residues. Germline CDR1 and CDR2: LGHDT and YNNKEL (reference sequence). CDR3 nucleotides: TGTGCCAGCAGCGAAGAAGGGGAACATGGCTACACCTTC. It codes for CASSEEGEHGYTF.

The CDR3 bases are TGCGCCAGCAGCCCTGGGACTAGCGGGAGATACAATGAGCAGTTCTTC. This encodes CASSPGTSGRYNEQFF. The chain joins TRBV5-1 to TRBJ2-1; TRBD2 aligns across 14 bases. V lost 4 bases to trimming and J lost 4 bases; unmatched junction nucleotides: 4. Germline loops: CDR1 SGHRS, CDR2 YFSETQ. The CDR3 has 16 amino acids. The full variable domain, in which reference TRBV5-1 and TRBJ2-1 provide the parts outside the CDR3, is KAGVTQTPRYLIKTRGQQVTLSCSPISGHRSVSWYQQTPGQGLQFLFEYFSETQRNKGNFPGRFSGRQFSNSRSEMNVSTLELGDSALYLCASSPGTSGRYNEQFFGPGTRLTVL.

V usage is TRBV2 and J usage is TRBJ2-2, with TRBD2 matching 9 bases. Germline lookup yields CDR1 SNHLY and CDR2 FYNNEI. The V segment lost 8 bases and the J segment 7 bases; nucleotides outside the gene matches: 11. The CDR3 loop spans 15 amino acids. The CDR3 protein is CASRGGRARVGELFF. The DNA of the CDR3 is TGTGCCAGCCGGGGCGGGAGGGCCAGGGTCGGGGAGCTGTTTTTT.

The chain is built from TRBV6-5 and TRBJ2-5, with TRBD2 matching 10 bases. Germline V gene sequence: CDR1 MNHEY, CDR2 SVGAGI. The V gene end was trimmed by 7 bases and the J gene end by 3 bases; junction bases not matched to a gene: 2. The CDR3 runs to 13 residues. CDR3 DNA: TGTGCCAGCAAAACTAGCGGGAAAGAGACCCAGTACTTC. Translation: CASKTSGKETQYF.

This chain uses TRBV27 with TRBJ2-3; 14 bases match TRBD2. Germline CDR1 reads MNHEY; CDR2 reads SMNVEV (reference sequence). The V segment lost 5 bases and the J segment 0 bases; nucleotides outside the gene matches: 4. This CDR3 has 17 amino acids. CDR3 sequence: CASSRTSGRTSTDTQYF. The CDR3 nucleotides read TGTGCCAGCAGTCGGACTAGCGGGAGGACTAGCACAGATACGCAGTATTTT.

The CDR3 nucleotides read TGTGCCAGCTCGCCAACAGGGACCCAGCCCCAGCATTTT. Translation: CASSPTGTQPQHF. V gene TRBV18 combines with J gene TRBJ1-5; TRBD1 might be the D (6 bases). The V end lost 6 bases, the J end lost 7 bases, and 13 bases lay between the germline ends. CDR3 length equals 13 residues. Germline CDR1 and CDR2: KGHSH and LQKENI.

The V and J genes are TRBV5-4 and TRBJ2-3; possibly TRBD1 for D (5 bases). V lost 0 bases to trimming and J lost 1 base, with 12 bases between them. This CDR3 contains 16 residues. The V gene's germline CDR1 is SGHNT and CDR2 YYREEE (reference sequence). CDR3 residues: CASSLGRLGGTDTQYF. CDR3 DNA: TGTGCCAGCAGCTTGGGACGGTTAGGGGGCACAGATACGCAGTATTTT. The whole variable domain, remainder taken from reference TRBV5-4 and TRBJ2-3, is ETGVTQSPTHLIKTRGQQVTLRCSSQSGHNTVSWYQQALGQGPQFIFQYYREEENGRGNFPPRFSGLQFPNYSSELNVNALELDDSALYLCASSLGRLGGTDTQYFGPGTRLTVL.

The chain has TRBV28 and TRBJ2-3; D is possibly TRBD1 (7 bases). CDR3 length: 14 amino acids. Germline values: CDR1 MDHEN, CDR2 SYDVKM. Between the trimmed V and J ends, which lost 8 bases and 5 bases, there was a span of 17 bases. The CDR3 loop reads CASGGTDGGDTQYF. The CDR3 DNA reads TGTGCCAGCGGAGGGACAGATGGTGGAGATACGCAGTATTTT. The full variable domain, completed using reference TRBV28 and TRBJ2-3, is DVKVTQSSRYLVKRTGEKVFLECVQDMDHENMFWYRQDPGLGLRLIYFSYDVKMKEKGDIPEGYSVSREKKERFSLILESASTNQTSMYLCASGGTDGGDTQYFGPGTRLTVL.

The V call is TRBV19, the J call TRBJ2-5; TRBD1 agrees at 7 bases. CDR3 length: 15 amino acids. After removal of 7 bases from V and 1 base from J, the junction contained 9 bases not matched to a gene. Germline V gene lookup returns CDR1 LNHDA and CDR2 SQIVND (reference sequence). CDR3 bases: TGTGCCAGTAAAGGACTCGACAGGGCCCAAGAGACCCAGTACTTC. This sequence encodes CASKGLDRAQETQYF.

V and J are TRBV19 and TRBJ2-3; 9 bases align to TRBD2. This CDR3 spans 17 amino acids. The V and J ends lost 3 bases and 6 bases, in that order; junction bases with no gene match: 13. Germline CDR1 reads LNHDA; CDR2 reads SQIVND (reference sequence). The CDR3 is CASSMGASGARMDTQYF. Written as DNA, the CDR3 is TGTGCCAGTAGTATGGGGGCTAGCGGGGCCCGCATGGATACGCAGTATTTT.

The chain joins TRBV14 to TRBJ1-2; the D gene is possibly TRBD1 (6 bases). Trimming stripped 2 bases from V and 3 bases from J, with 16 bases between. The CDR3 runs to 16 residues. Germline values: CDR1 SGHDN, CDR2 FVKESK. As DNA, the CDR3 is TGTGCCAGCAGCCAACTACCTTGGACAGTACACTATGGCTACACCTTC. It encodes CASSQLPWTVHYGYTF.

Here the CDR3 reads CASSYSHSQETQYF. The CDR3 DNA follows: TGTGCCAGCAGTTATTCGCACAGCCAAGAGACCCAGTACTTC. The rearrangement links TRBV5-4 to TRBJ2-5; D is undetermined. V lost 5 bases, J lost 1 base, and 12 bases lay in between. The CDR3 totals 14 residues. Germline lookup yields CDR1 SGHNT and CDR2 YYREEE (reference sequence).